The entry below gives a single T cell receptor beta chain sequence along with its context. This clonotype has at least ten counts. Its antigen is currently not known. No qualities accompany the bases; no much larger clone lies one base away. This sample is part of a study of human T cells and chemical hapten exposure (dated by TCRdb to the early 2020s). In terms of the full investigation: For sensitization, 2% DPC in acetone was applied to a roughly 2 cm by roughly 2 cm area of upper inner arm skin. Patch tests used Finn chambers with 0.01% DPC on the upper back, scored after 6 days by International Contact Dermatitis Research Group standards. In alopecia patients, the study followed how the peripheral blood TCR repertoire changed in vivo over primary and secondary sensitization to diphenylcyclopropenone (DPC), a hapten. Approximately 28 alopecia patients gave blood for TCR sequencing at one to four time points (pre-sensitization, 2, 6 and 24 weeks). Patients additionally received weekly therapeutic DPC doses to the scalp throughout the roughly 25-week study period. The mostly female patient cohort included alopecia areata with under or over 50% scalp involvement, alopecia totalis and alopecia universalis. Libraries were combined into a pool for sequencing, and differences in TCR yield between samples came mainly from small differences in library volumes within the pool. Blood samples were taken from patients before sensitization (week 0) and at 2, 6 and about 24 weeks after DPC sensitization.

The meaning of the sample's time point label: pre-sensitization, week 0. Sample treatment or condition, as interpreted from the label and publication: therapeutic diphenylcyclopropenone sensitization with weekly scalp DPC. At every patch-test visit, the blood draw took place before the patch test was put on. Patients were considered eligible if aged 18 to 70, diagnosed with alopecia and deemed suitable for DPC therapy, and patients were excluded if pregnant. Total RNA was isolated from unfractionated whole blood collected in Tempus Blood RNA tubes. Overall results and qualifications from the work: A positive correlation was found between the number of PT1 expanded TCRs and patch test score, with significance reached at thresholds 8, 16 and 32 but not 4. Significantly more large CDR3 similarity clusters were formed by expanded TCRs than by pre-sensitization or healthy control sets, consistent with antigen-driven responses. Repeated subsampling changed both the strength of the expansion versus patch-test correlation and the threshold at which that correlation became significant. The number of TCRs above 1 in 1000 frequency did not change with DPC sensitization; there was no evidence of global repertoire structure alterations. Alopecia, a presumed autoimmune disease, was present in all patients, so the immune response of the patients might differ from that of healthy individuals.

The library was obtained by RACE. The sequencer was a NextSeq 500. Library preparation attached unique molecular identifiers to individual cDNA molecules for quantitative, reproducible TCR counting. From each blood RNA sample, both TCR alpha and TCR beta chains were sequenced. In the paper's pipeline: The median number of TCRs per sample was 95,638, ranging from about 23,224 to 700,000. The Decombinator software suite was used to annotate the V, J and CDR3 of the TCR reads. To make PS versus PT1 abundance plots, every sample was subsampled to the same number of TCRs (28,000). Expanded TCRs were defined as absent before sensitization and observed at least eight times at the 2-week time point. TCRdb trimmed the raw reads at Q25, called clones with MiXCR and kept productive beta chains. All rows with the same CDR3 protein become a single entry with the most common DNA and genes. None of the V and J calls come from the authors' own analysis; TCRdb made them. This sample holds around 300,000 distinct CDR3 sequences; 7.5% to 9% were observed only once. The top ten constitute 1.2% of the sample.

The CDR3 numbers 16 residues from cysteine through phenylalanine. Only the CDR3 DNA is retained, 48 bases long and in frame from the first base. Trimming accounts for 1 base at V and 3 bases at J, while the number of junction bases matched to no gene is 6. The germline V gene supplies CDR1 SGHVS and CDR2 FQNEAQ. Sequences were derived from whole blood, sampled in connection with sensitization to the hapten diphenylcyclopropenone (DPC). The TCR comes from a man younger than 35 with alopecia areata. Some clones in this sample may be carry-over from other donors' samples. The chain links TRBV7-8 with TRBJ2-3; TRBD2 fits 8 bases in the junction. The CDR3 is CASSLDMGGGTDTQYF. Here is the DNA: TGTGCCAGCAGCTTAGATATGGGCGGGGGGACAGATACGCAGTATTTT.